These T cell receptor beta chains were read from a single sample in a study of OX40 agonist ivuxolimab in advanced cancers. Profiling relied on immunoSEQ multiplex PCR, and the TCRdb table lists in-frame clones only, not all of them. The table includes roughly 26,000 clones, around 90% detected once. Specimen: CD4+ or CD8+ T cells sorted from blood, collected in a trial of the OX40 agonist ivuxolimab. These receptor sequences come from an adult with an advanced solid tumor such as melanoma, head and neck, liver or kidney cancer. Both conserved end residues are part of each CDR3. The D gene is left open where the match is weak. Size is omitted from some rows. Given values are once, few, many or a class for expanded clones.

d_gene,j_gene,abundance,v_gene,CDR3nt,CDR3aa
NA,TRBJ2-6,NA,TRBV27,TGTGCCAGCAGTTTTTGGGGGTACGGGGCCAACGTCCTGACTTTC,CASSFWGYGANVLTF
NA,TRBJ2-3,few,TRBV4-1,TGCGCCAGCAGCCGCAGAGAGAGCACAGATACGCAGTATTTT,CASSRRESTDTQYF
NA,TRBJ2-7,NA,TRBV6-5,TGTGCCAGCAGTTCCGGGATGTCCTACGAGCAGTACTTC,CASSSGMSYEQYF
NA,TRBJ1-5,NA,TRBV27,TGTGCCAGCAGTTTACTGGATAGCAATCAGCCCCAGCATTTT,CASSLLDSNQPQHF
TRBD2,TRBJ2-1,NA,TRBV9,TGTGCCAGCAGCGTACTGGCGGGAGGGGATGAGCAGTTCTTC,CASSVLAGGDEQFF
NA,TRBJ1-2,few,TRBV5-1,TGCGCCAGCAGCTTGGCCCCCTTCAAGGAAGGTTACACCTTC,CASSLAPFKEGYTF
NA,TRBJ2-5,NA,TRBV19,TGTGCCAGTAGTCCCCGACTCGGGGCCCAGTACTTC,CASSPRLGAQYF
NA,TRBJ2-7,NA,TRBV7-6,TGTGCCAGCAGCCGAGATTCACAAGGCTACGAGCAGTACTTC,CASSRDSQGYEQYF
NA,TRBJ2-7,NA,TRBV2,TGTGCCAGCAGTGTTGGGCGGCCCGAGACCTACGAGCAGTACTTC,CASSVGRPETYEQYF
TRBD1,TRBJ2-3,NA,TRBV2,TGTGCCAGCAGTGGGACAGGGGGCCCTACAGATACGCAGTATTTT,CASSGTGGPTDTQYF
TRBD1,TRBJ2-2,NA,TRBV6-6,TGTGCCAGCAGTTCCTCGACAGGGGGCCCCGGGGAGCTGTTTTTT,CASSSSTGGPGELFF
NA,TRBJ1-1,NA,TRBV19,TGTGCCAGTAGCCATTGGCCTGAAGCTTTCTTT,CASSHWPEAFF
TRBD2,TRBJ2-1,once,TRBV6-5,TGTGCCAGCAGTTTGGGACTAGCGGGTGCCTACAATGAGCAGTTCTTC,CASSLGLAGAYNEQFF
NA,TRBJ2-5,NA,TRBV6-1,TGTGCCAGCAAAGAGGGGACCCAGGAGACCCAGTACTTC,CASKEGTQETQYF
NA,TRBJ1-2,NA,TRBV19,TGTGCCAGTAGTATCTCAGGGGCTAACTATGGCTACACCTTC,CASSISGANYGYTF
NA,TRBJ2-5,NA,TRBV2,TGTGCCAGCAGTGGGGCTGGGGGGGAGACCCAGTACTTC,CASSGAGGETQYF
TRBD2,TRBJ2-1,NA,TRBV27,TGTGCCAGCAGTTTATATAGCGGGGGGCTCTCCTACAATGAGCAGTTCTTC,CASSLYSGGLSYNEQFF
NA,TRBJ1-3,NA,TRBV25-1,TGTGCCAGCAGTGAATGGGAGGGACTGGTGGGAAACACCATATATTTT,CASSEWEGLVGNTIYF
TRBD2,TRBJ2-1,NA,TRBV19,TGTGCCAGTAGTATAGGACTAGCGGGAGGCAATGAGCAGTTCTTC,CASSIGLAGGNEQFF
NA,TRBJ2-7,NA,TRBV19,TGTGCCAGTAGCTCCGGCTACGAGCAGTACTTC,CASSSGYEQYF
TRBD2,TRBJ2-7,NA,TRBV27,TGTGCCAGCAGTGCAATCGGGCGGGAGGTAACATACGAGCAGTACTTC,CASSAIGREVTYEQYF
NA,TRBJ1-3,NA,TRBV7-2,TGTGCCAGCAGCCTCTATTCAGGGGTTGGCTCTGGAAACACCATATATTTT,CASSLYSGVGSGNTIYF
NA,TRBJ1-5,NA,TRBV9,TGTGCCAGCAGCGTAGGGGGAGATAGCAATCAGCCCCAGCATTTT,CASSVGGDSNQPQHF
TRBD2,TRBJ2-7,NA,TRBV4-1,TGCGCCAGCAGCCTAACTAGCGGGAGCGCGTACGAGCAGTACTTC,CASSLTSGSAYEQYF
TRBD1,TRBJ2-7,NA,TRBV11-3,TGTGCCAGCAGCCCGGACGCGGACAGGGACTACGAGCAGTACTTC,CASSPDADRDYEQYF
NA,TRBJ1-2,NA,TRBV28,TGTGCCAGCAGTTTAATCAGGTCTGGCGGCTACACCTTC,CASSLIRSGGYTF
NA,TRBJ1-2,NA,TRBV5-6,TGTGCCAGCAGCTTGGGGTTGGGGACTGGGCTCGATGGCTACACCTTC,CASSLGLGTGLDGYTF
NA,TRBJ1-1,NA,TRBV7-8,TGTGCCAGCAGCCCGCGAGGGGGGCTGGATAACACTGAAGCTTTCTTT,CASSPRGGLDNTEAFF
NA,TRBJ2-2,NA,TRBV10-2,TGCGCCAGCAGTGAAAGCTCGGGACTCCTCACCGGGGAGCTGTTTTTT,CASSESSGLLTGELFF
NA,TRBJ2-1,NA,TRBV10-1,TGCGCCAGCAGTATCCGGAGAGGGTCCTACAATGAGCAGTTCTTC,CASSIRRGSYNEQFF
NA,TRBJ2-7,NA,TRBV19,TGTGCCAGTAGTATGCGACACCCCGTCTACGAGCAGTACTTC,CASSMRHPVYEQYF
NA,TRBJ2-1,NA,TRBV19,TGTGCCAGTAGTATAGGGTCAAATGAGCAGTTCTTC,CASSIGSNEQFF
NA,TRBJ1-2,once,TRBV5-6,TGTGCCAGCAGCTTAGGAGGGAGTGGCTATGGCTACACCTTC,CASSLGGSGYGYTF
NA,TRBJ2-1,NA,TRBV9,TGTGCCAGCAGCGCTGACAGCTTCCCTAGCTCCTACAATGAGCAGTTCTTC,CASSADSFPSSYNEQFF
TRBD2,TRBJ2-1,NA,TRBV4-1,TGCGCCAGCCGAGAGCGGGAGGTGTCCAATGAGCAGTTCTTC,CASREREVSNEQFF
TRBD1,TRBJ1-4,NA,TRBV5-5,TGTGCCAGCAGTTGGGACAGGGCGGCTGAAAAACTGTTTTTT,CASSWDRAAEKLFF
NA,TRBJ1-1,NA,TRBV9,TGTGCCAGCAGCGTTGGAGGGATCACTGAAGCTTTCTTT,CASSVGGITEAFF
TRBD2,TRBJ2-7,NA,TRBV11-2,TGTGCCAGCAGCTTAGGGGTCAGCGGGAGGGCCTTCCACGAGCAGTACTTC,CASSLGVSGRAFHEQYF
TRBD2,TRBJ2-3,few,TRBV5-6,TGTGCCAGCAGCTTGGATGGGACTAGCGGCACAGATACGCAGTATTTT,CASSLDGTSGTDTQYF
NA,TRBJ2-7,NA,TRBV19,TGTGCCAGTAGTGCGGCGGCAGGGGGGAACGAGCAGTACTTC,CASSAAAGGNEQYF
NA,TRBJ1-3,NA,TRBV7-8,TGTGCCAGCAGCTTAACCAGTGGAAACACCATATATTTT,CASSLTSGNTIYF
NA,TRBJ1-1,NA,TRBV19,TGTGCCAGTAGTATTACACTCTGGGGACAAGCTTTCTTT,CASSITLWGQAFF
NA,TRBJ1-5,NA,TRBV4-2,TGTGCCAGCAGCCAAGAGGTACTCGTCCAACAGCCCCAGCATTTT,CASSQEVLVQQPQHF
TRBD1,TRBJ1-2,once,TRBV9,TGTGCCAGCAGCACCGCCGAGGACAGGGGTCCTTATGGCTACACCTTC,CASSTAEDRGPYGYTF
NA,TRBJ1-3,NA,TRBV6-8,TGTGCCAGCAGTGCAGGGGCGGGATATTTT,CASSAGAGYF
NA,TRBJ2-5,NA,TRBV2,TGTGCCAGCAGTGAAGCCACCGTTTTGGAGACCCAGTACTTC,CASSEATVLETQYF
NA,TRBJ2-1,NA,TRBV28,TGTGCCAGCTCCCAAGGGGCGGGTGAGGGGTACAATGAGCAGTTCTTC,CASSQGAGEGYNEQFF
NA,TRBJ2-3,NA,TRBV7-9,TGTGCCAGCAGCTCTTATCCGGGCGGGGGCACAGATACGCAGTATTTT,CASSSYPGGGTDTQYF
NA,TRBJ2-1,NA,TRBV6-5,TGTGCCAGCAGTTACTCGTCCAGGGGCAATGAGCAGTTCTTC,CASSYSSRGNEQFF
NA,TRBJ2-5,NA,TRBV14,TGTGCCAGCAGCCAGGGAGGGGGACCCCTAGCGGACTTGTACCAAGAGACCCAGTACTTC,CASSQGGGPLADLYQETQYF
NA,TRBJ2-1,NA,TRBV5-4,TGTGCCAGCAGCTTCTCGGGGAATTACAATGAGCAGTTCTTC,CASSFSGNYNEQFF
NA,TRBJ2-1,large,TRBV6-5,TGTGCCAGCAGTTACGGCAGTAGCTCCTACAATGAGCAGTTCTTC,CASSYGSSSYNEQFF
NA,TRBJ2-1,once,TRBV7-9,TGTGCCAGCAGCTTAGGGGGCCTTTCTGGCCATGAGCAGTTCTTC,CASSLGGLSGHEQFF
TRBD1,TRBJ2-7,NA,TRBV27,TGTGCCAGCAGCGCGCACAGGGGGCAGCTTTACGAGCAGTACTTC,CASSAHRGQLYEQYF
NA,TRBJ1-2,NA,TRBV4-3,TGCGCCAGCAGCCAAGATCCAGGGGCTAACTATGGCTACACCTTC,CASSQDPGANYGYTF